This T cell receptor beta chain originates from a study of OX40 agonist ivuxolimab in advanced cancers. Patients with a history of autoimmune disease or on systemic immunosuppression were excluded. Sequencing used immunoSEQ multiplex PCR; TCRdb keeps in-frame clones, though not all of them. Of some 20,000 clones in the sample, approximately 88% were seen once. This specimen was CD4+ or CD8+ T cells sorted from blood, taken in a trial of the OX40 agonist ivuxolimab. This sequence originates from an adult with an advanced solid tumor such as melanoma, head and neck, liver or kidney cancer.

The CDR3 DNA reads TGTGCCAGCAGCGACGGAACCGGGGAGCTGTTTTTT. Translating it yields CASSDGTGELFF. This chain uses TRBV5-4 with TRBJ2-2, with D hard to call. Trimming took off 4 bases at V and 5 bases at J, with 6 bases between the two ends. Germline loops: CDR1 SGHNT, CDR2 YYREEE (reference sequence). CDR3 size: 12 residues. The full variable domain, rest sourced from reference TRBV5-4 and TRBJ2-2, is ETGVTQSPTHLIKTRGQQVTLRCSSQSGHNTVSWYQQALGQGPQFIFQYYREEENGRGNFPPRFSGLQFPNYSSELNVNALELDDSALYLCASSDGTGELFFGEGSRLTVL.